This T cell receptor (beta chain) was sequenced for a study of blood T cell repertoires in COVID-19. As for the study in general: COVID-19 samples from acute and convalescent phases originated in the United States, Italy and Spain. PBMCs, B-cell-depleted T cells, or T cells provided the cDNA or gDNA that made up the material.

This clone was seen more than once but under ten times. Germline CDR1 is SGHNT and CDR2 is YYREEE (reference sequence). This CDR3 spans 14 amino acids. The V end lost 4 bases, the J end lost 6 bases, and 16 bases lay between the germline ends. Produced via immunoSEQ multiplex PCR; TCRdb's table is partial and in-frame only. The table includes roughly 97,000 clones, less than 85% detected once. The sample comprised peripheral blood. The genes are TRBV5-4 and TRBJ1-1; D is possibly TRBD1 (6 bases). The sequence was collected from a man between 65 and 79 years old with acute or convalescent COVID-19. The CDR3 bases are TGTGCCAGCAGCGCCACTGGGACACTCGCTGAAGCTTTCTTT. It is translated as CASSATGTLAEAFF.